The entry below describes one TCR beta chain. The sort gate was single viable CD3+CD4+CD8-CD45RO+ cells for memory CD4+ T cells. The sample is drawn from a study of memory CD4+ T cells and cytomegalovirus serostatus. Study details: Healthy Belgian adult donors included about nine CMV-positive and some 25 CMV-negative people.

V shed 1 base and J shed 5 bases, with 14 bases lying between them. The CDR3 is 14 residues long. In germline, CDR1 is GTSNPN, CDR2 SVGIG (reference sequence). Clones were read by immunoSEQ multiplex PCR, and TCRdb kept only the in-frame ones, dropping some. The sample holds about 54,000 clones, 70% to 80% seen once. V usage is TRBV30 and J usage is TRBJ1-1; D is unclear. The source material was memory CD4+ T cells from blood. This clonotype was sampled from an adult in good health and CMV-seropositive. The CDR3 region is CAWSALGVGTEAFF. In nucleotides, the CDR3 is TGTGCCTGGAGTGCCCTCGGGGTAGGTACTGAAGCTTTCTTT.